This T cell receptor (beta chain) originates from a study of CD8 T cells in ankylosing spondylitis. The germline CDR1 and CDR2 sequences are MGHRA and YSYEKL. V was clipped by 4 bases and J by 4 bases; unmatched bases: 9. This CDR3 comprises 16 residues. Study-wide points: Seemingly distinctive of ankylosing spondylitis blood was a TCR beta motif formed by eight highly homologous variants.

Quantitative 5'-RACE with molecular barcodes produced the TCR beta libraries. Each CDR3 protein gets one entry after TCRdb re-called the 5' RACE reads with MiXCR. Of about 92,000 distinct CDR3 sequences in the sample, just under 9% were seen once. The sample holds many counts of this clonotype. Its antigen is unidentified. The gene calls are TRBV4-1 and TRBJ2-7, with 11 positions matching TRBD1. Sequenced sample: blood, either unsorted or a sorted T cell fraction (not recorded which). The TCR was taken from a male donor with ankylosing spondylitis or in good health (not recorded which). The CDR3: CASSRGTGGREYEQYF. CDR3 sequence (DNA): TGCGCCAGCAGCCGAGGGACAGGGGGACGGGAATACGAGCAGTACTTC.